The T cell receptor beta chain under discussion was sequenced for a study of metastatic and nonmetastatic thyroid tumors (dated by TCRdb to about 2020). Regarding the study in general: Repertoires from peripheral blood and from tumor or nodule tissue samples of malignant and benign thyroid patients were compared.

Study-wide conclusions, independent of this receptor: In both blood and tumor samples, TCR beta diversity was reported to be significantly higher in malignant tumors than in benign nodules.

Libraries were made using PCR. The data were produced on an Illumina HiSeq 4000. High-throughput sequencing was used to profile the TCR beta-chain CDR3 region of each patient. In the original analysis: Drawing on CDR3 differences between clinicopathological groups, the researchers built a classifier meant to tell apart patients with distant-metastatic papillary thyroid cancer. The Shannon index was used to measure repertoire diversity, and the Morisita-Horn index was used to measure how similar tumor and blood repertoires were. The public reads were run again by TCRdb, first through fastp at Q25 and then through MiXCR, and only productive beta chains were kept. These V and J calls derive from TCRdb rather than the authors' analysis. Present in this sample are about 5,700 clones, 32% of which were seen just once. The ten most abundant clones make up about 25% of the sample. CDR1 and CDR2, looked up from the germline V gene, are SGHRS and YFSETQ. The CDR3 has 14 amino acids, counting the end cysteine and phenylalanine. Only CDR3 DNA is held: 42 bases, read in frame from base 1. V and J lose 0 bases and 1 base, and a span of 7 bases separates them.

Before undergoing thyroid surgery, none of the patients had been given any kind of treatment. Using T-cell receptor beta sequencing, the researchers looked back retrospectively at clinical samples from patients, gathered between about 2011 and 2019. Turning to this clone: Its antigen has not been determined. There are no base qualities to consult, and no much larger clone falls within one base.

What was sequenced was adjacent normal tissue. The TCR comes from a female donor with papillary thyroid cancer or a benign thyroid nodule (not recorded which). Some clones in this sample may be carry-over from other donors' samples. This chain joins TRBV5-1 to TRBJ1-2; too little of a D gene remains to name it. The CDR3 protein is CASSLEGFNYGYTF. The nucleotide sequence is TGCGCCAGCAGCTTGGAAGGGTTTAACTATGGCTACACCTTC. With the rest looked up from the reference TRBV5-1 and TRBJ1-2 genes rather than sequenced, the full variable domain is KAGVTQTPRYLIKTRGQQVTLSCSPISGHRSVSWYQQTPGQGLQFLFEYFSETQRNKGNFPGRFSGRQFSNSRSEMNVSTLELGDSALYLCASSLEGFNYGYTFGSGTRLTVV.